A selection of T cell receptor beta chains follows, all from one sample in a study of blood T cell repertoires in COVID-19. The data were produced by immunoSEQ multiplex PCR, yet TCRdb's version contains in-frame clones alone and is incomplete. This sample has roughly 84,000 clones; around 75% occur once, and the top ten carry roughly 4%. Sequencing input: peripheral blood. The source is a woman in her forties or fifties with acute or convalescent COVID-19. CDR3s include the opening cysteine and the closing phenylalanine or tryptophan. A D gene is named only where the DNA matches it firmly. Where a row states a size, it is once, few, many or the class of an expanded clone; other rows omit it.

size: .
V: TRBV28
D: TRBD2
J: TRBJ2-5
CDR3: CASRLAGGPKTQYF
DNA: TGTGCCAGCCGGCTAGCGGGGGGGCCCAAGACCCAGTACTTC

size: .
V: TRBV6-5
D: .
J: TRBJ1-1
CDR3: CASSYLGGNTEAFF
DNA: TGTGCCAGCAGTTACCTCGGGGGAAACACTGAAGCTTTCTTT

size: .
V: TRBV6-2/TRBV6-3
D: .
J: TRBJ1-5
CDR3: CASSYGGPNSNQPQHF
DNA: TGTGCCAGCAGTTACGGGGGCCCGAATAGCAATCAGCCCCAGCATTTT

size: .
V: TRBV19
D: .
J: TRBJ2-6
CDR3: CASSFDSSGANVLTF
DNA: TGTGCCAGTAGTTTCGACAGCTCTGGGGCCAACGTCCTGACTTTC

size: .
V: TRBV11-1
D: TRBD2
J: TRBJ2-1
CDR3: CASSFLTSGSYNEQFF
DNA: TGTGCCAGCAGCTTCCTGACTAGCGGCTCCTACAATGAGCAGTTCTTC

size: .
V: TRBV5-6
D: .
J: TRBJ2-1
CDR3: CASSRRTAQFF
DNA: TGTGCCAGCAGCCGAAGGACAGCCCAGTTCTTC

size: .
V: TRBV18
D: TRBD1
J: TRBJ2-2
CDR3: CASSARTGMDTGELFF
DNA: TGTGCCAGCTCAGCTCGGACAGGGATGGACACCGGGGAGCTGTTTTTT

size: .
V: TRBV13
D: .
J: TRBJ1-3
CDR3: CASSLAAGVGNTIYF
DNA: TGTGCCAGCAGCTTGGCCGCGGGTGTAGGAAACACCATATATTTT

size: .
V: TRBV4-1
D: TRBD2
J: TRBJ2-4
CDR3: CASSQLSQVPGGLAKNIQYF
DNA: TGCGCCAGCAGCCAATTATCACAGGTCCCGGGGGGGTTAGCCAAAAACATTCAGTACTTC

size: .
V: TRBV28
D: .
J: TRBJ1-6
CDR3: CASSFGQGSSPLHF
DNA: TGTGCCAGCAGTTTCGGACAAGGGTCGTCACCCCTCCACTTT

size: few
V: TRBV5-6
D: .
J: TRBJ1-3
CDR3: CASSPTSGNTIYF
DNA: TGTGCCAGCAGCCCAACTTCTGGAAACACCATATATTTT

size: .
V: TRBV4-1
D: .
J: TRBJ1-4
CDR3: CASSQDLGQILFF
DNA: TGCGCCAGCAGCCAAGATCTTGGGCAGATACTGTTTTTT

size: once
V: TRBV4-3
D: .
J: TRBJ1-1
CDR3: CASSQTMVGGTEAFF
DNA: TGCGCCAGCAGCCAAACCATGGTGGGGGGAACTGAAGCTTTCTTT

size: once
V: TRBV5-6
D: .
J: TRBJ2-7
CDR3: CASSFSGQYEQYF
DNA: TGTGCCAGCAGCTTTTCAGGGCAGTACGAGCAGTACTTC

size: .
V: TRBV5-1
D: .
J: TRBJ1-1
CDR3: CASSSGGGAEAFF
DNA: TGCGCCAGCAGCTCTGGCGGGGGAGCTGAAGCTTTCTTT

size: few
V: TRBV4-1
D: .
J: TRBJ2-2
CDR3: CASSHPTEGTGELFF
DNA: TGCGCCAGCAGCCACCCGACAGAAGGCACCGGGGAGCTGTTTTTT

size: .
V: TRBV13
D: .
J: TRBJ1-1
CDR3: CASSLGRGTEAFF
DNA: TGTGCCAGCAGCTTAGGACGCGGCACTGAAGCTTTCTTT

size: .
V: TRBV28
D: .
J: TRBJ2-4
CDR3: CASSSQGAKNIQYF
DNA: TGTGCCAGCAGTTCTCAGGGGGCCAAAAACATTCAGTACTTC

size: .
V: TRBV7-9
D: TRBD1
J: TRBJ1-2
CDR3: CASSLETWTGRNGYTF
DNA: TGTGCCAGCAGCTTGGAGACCTGGACAGGGAGAAATGGCTACACCTTC

size: few
V: TRBV3-1/TRBV3-2
D: TRBD1
J: TRBJ2-7
CDR3: CASSLRDRVGEQYF
DNA: TGTGCCAGCAGCCTACGGGACAGGGTGGGGGAGCAGTACTTC

size: .
V: TRBV12-3/TRBV12-4
D: .
J: TRBJ2-3
CDR3: CASRGAGTDTQYF
DNA: TGTGCCAGCCGGGGGGCGGGCACAGATACGCAGTATTTT

size: few
V: TRBV5-4
D: TRBD1
J: TRBJ1-2
CDR3: CASSGSFAGGGYGYTF
DNA: TGTGCCAGCAGCGGATCATTCGCAGGGGGCGGCTATGGCTACACCTTC

size: .
V: TRBV28
D: TRBD2
J: TRBJ2-3
CDR3: CASSPLAGEAADTQYF
DNA: TGTGCCAGCAGTCCTTTAGCGGGGGAGGCTGCAGATACGCAGTATTTT

size: few
V: TRBV7-2
D: TRBD1
J: TRBJ2-3
CDR3: CASTPTGDGWTDTQYF
DNA: TGTGCCAGCACCCCGACAGGGGACGGTTGGACAGATACGCAGTATTTT

size: .
V: TRBV13
D: .
J: TRBJ1-3
CDR3: CASSRNRRDGNTIYF
DNA: TGTGCCAGCAGCCGGAATAGGAGAGATGGAAACACCATATATTTT

size: few
V: TRBV28
D: .
J: TRBJ2-5
CDR3: CASSLADYQETQYF
DNA: TGTGCCAGCAGTTTGGCTGACTACCAAGAGACCCAGTACTTC

size: .
V: TRBV29-1
D: .
J: TRBJ1-3
CDR3: CSVGSGNTIYF
DNA: TGCAGCGTCGGCTCTGGAAACACCATATATTTT

size: .
V: TRBV6-5
D: .
J: TRBJ1-1
CDR3: CASSYSEVGSTEAFF
DNA: TGTGCCAGCAGTTACTCAGAAGTGGGGAGCACTGAAGCTTTCTTT

size: .
V: TRBV7-6
D: .
J: TRBJ2-5
CDR3: CASSLTRGTQYF
DNA: TGTGCCAGCAGCTTAACCCGGGGGACCCAGTACTTC

size: few
V: TRBV10-2
D: .
J: TRBJ1-1
CDR3: CASSDQLNTEAFF
DNA: TGCGCCAGCAGTGACCAGTTGAACACTGAAGCTTTCTTT

size: .
V: TRBV12-3/TRBV12-4
D: .
J: TRBJ2-7
CDR3: CASSFRGYEQYF
DNA: TGTGCCAGCAGTTTTCGGGGCTACGAGCAGTACTTC

size: .
V: TRBV12-3/TRBV12-4
D: .
J: TRBJ2-2
CDR3: CASSPDTGELFF
DNA: TGTGCCAGCAGCCCAGATACCGGGGAGCTGTTTTTT

size: .
V: TRBV28
D: TRBD1
J: TRBJ1-5
CDR3: CASSYRGTVNQPQHF
DNA: TGTGCCAGCAGTTACCGAGGGACAGTCAATCAGCCCCAGCATTTT

size: .
V: TRBV10-3
D: .
J: TRBJ2-2
CDR3: CAISEGGTGELFF
DNA: TGTGCCATCAGTGAGGGCGGCACCGGGGAGCTGTTTTTT

size: .
V: TRBV28
D: .
J: TRBJ2-2
CDR3: CASSLLAGARLGTGELFF
DNA: TGTGCCAGCAGTTTATTGGCGGGGGCCAGATTAGGGACCGGGGAGCTGTTTTTT

size: few
V: TRBV6-5
D: TRBD2
J: TRBJ2-6
CDR3: CASAGELWANVLTF
DNA: TGTGCCAGTGCGGGGGAGTTATGGGCCAACGTCCTGACTTTC

size: .
V: TRBV5-6
D: TRBD1
J: TRBJ2-5
CDR3: CASSPLRTGGEETQYF
DNA: TGTGCCAGCAGCCCACTCCGGACAGGGGGCGAGGAGACCCAGTACTTC

size: .
V: TRBV5-5
D: .
J: TRBJ1-4
CDR3: CASSLGQGVGKLFF
DNA: TGTGCCAGCAGCTTGGGGCAGGGCGTGGGGAAACTGTTTTTT

size: .
V: TRBV5-6
D: .
J: TRBJ1-2
CDR3: CASSPQGRGSYGYTF
DNA: TGTGCCAGCAGCCCCCAGGGCCGTGGCTCCTATGGCTACACCTTC

size: .
V: TRBV6-5
D: TRBD1
J: TRBJ2-4
CDR3: CASRKDRLGNIQYF
DNA: TGTGCCAGCAGGAAGGACAGGCTGGGCAACATTCAGTACTTC

size: .
V: TRBV4-1
D: TRBD1
J: TRBJ2-7
CDR3: CASSQKTGAEQYF
DNA: TGCGCCAGCAGCCAAAAAACAGGGGCCGAGCAGTACTTC

size: .
V: TRBV5-1
D: .
J: TRBJ1-4
CDR3: CASSWGFLDSSTNEKLFF
DNA: TGCGCCAGCAGCTGGGGCTTTCTCGACAGCTCAACTAATGAAAAACTGTTTTTT

size: once
V: TRBV4-1
D: TRBD1
J: TRBJ2-2
CDR3: CASSRSRDRVGTGELFF
DNA: TGCGCCAGCAGCCGTTCCCGGGACAGGGTAGGCACCGGGGAGCTGTTTTTT

size: .
V: TRBV28
D: .
J: TRBJ1-4
CDR3: CASSPRRGLDEKLFF
DNA: TGTGCCAGCAGCCCCCGAAGAGGGTTAGATGAAAAACTGTTTTTT

size: .
V: TRBV7-3
D: .
J: TRBJ2-6
CDR3: CASSQGQAGANVLTF
DNA: TGTGCCAGCAGCCAGGGGCAGGCTGGGGCCAACGTCCTGACTTTC

size: .
V: TRBV3-1/TRBV3-2
D: .
J: TRBJ2-5
CDR3: CASSHHRGEGETQYF
DNA: TGTGCCAGCAGCCATCATAGGGGGGAGGGAGAGACCCAGTACTTC

size: .
V: TRBV27
D: .
J: TRBJ2-7
CDR3: CASSLRRDSGYEQYF
DNA: TGTGCCAGCAGTTTGAGGAGGGACTCGGGCTACGAGCAGTACTTC

size: .
V: TRBV6-2/TRBV6-3
D: TRBD1
J: TRBJ2-1
CDR3: CASSYLSEWTGGHNEQFF
DNA: TGTGCCAGCAGTTATTTGTCAGAGTGGACAGGGGGGCACAATGAGCAGTTCTTC

size: few
V: TRBV27
D: TRBD1
J: TRBJ2-4
CDR3: CASSRTTGKAKNIQYF
DNA: TGTGCCAGCAGTAGAACGACAGGGAAGGCGAAAAACATTCAGTACTTC

size: .
V: TRBV5-1
D: .
J: TRBJ1-4
CDR3: CASRSGQSNEKLFF
DNA: TGCGCCAGCAGAAGCGGACAGTCTAATGAAAAACTGTTTTTT

size: .
V: TRBV15
D: TRBD1
J: TRBJ1-5
CDR3: CATSRRTGGVGNQPQHF
DNA: TGTGCCACCAGCAGAAGGACAGGGGGCGTAGGCAATCAGCCCCAGCATTTT

size: .
V: TRBV10-3
D: TRBD2
J: TRBJ2-2
CDR3: CAISAPQAGAVTGELFF
DNA: TGTGCCATCAGTGCCCCCCAAGCGGGGGCTGTCACCGGGGAGCTGTTTTTT

size: .
V: TRBV19
D: .
J: TRBJ2-2
CDR3: CASSIVTGELFF
DNA: TGTGCCAGTAGTATAGTAACCGGGGAGCTGTTTTTT